This TCR beta chain was observed in a study of coeliac disease. Comment on this clone: What it binds is not known.

The length of the CDR3 is 11 residues. Between the trimmed V and J ends, which lost 5 bases and 8 bases, there was a span of 9 bases. Germline V lookup: CDR1 MNHEY, CDR2 SVGAGI. Each fraction contributed one roughly 500,000-cell aliquot for sequencing. Study-wide results and caveats: TRB repertoires were largely private, with most amino acid sequences found in only one sample.

TCRdb's table, derived via immunoSEQ multiplex PCR, lists solely in-frame clones and lacks some. This table has 3,000 to 3,500 clones, 55% to 65% appearing once. The source is a woman aged 50 to 60 without celiac disease. The sample taken for sequencing was lymphocytes from the gut lamina propria. V and J are TRBV6-5 and TRBJ1-1; D not certain. The CDR3 loop is CASSHQLEAFF. CDR3 nucleotides: TGTGCCAGCAGTCACCAACTAGAAGCTTTCTTT.